This T cell receptor beta chain was identified during a study of beta chain features in type 1 diabetes (dated by TCRdb to 2016 to 2018). Study-wide context: Mean age, gender distribution, total cell number and subset yield were not different between patients and healthy donors. Whereas all 28 donors provided naive and central memory subsets, regulatory and stem cell-like memory subsets were isolated from just 8 patients and about 8 healthy donors. A total of 90 million to 140 million sorted cells were examined across all samples, and RNA yield correlated strongly with the number of cells per subset. In the study, recently diagnosed type 1 diabetes patients and matched healthy donors were compared on the TCRB repertoires of their sorted circulating CD4+ T cell subsets. The paper's findings and limits, for the study overall: Fewer insertions and more nucleotide deletions at VDJ recombination sites were observed in patients with type 1 diabetes, implying thymic rearrangement abnormalities. Because cDNA was sequenced instead of genomic DNA, highly expressing activated cells could be over-represented, though the groups showed no difference in activation or CD3 levels. Naive, central memory and regulatory TCRB repertoires appeared more similar among patients than among healthy donors. In all four CD4+ subsets, TCRB CDR3 length was moderately but significantly shorter in type 1 diabetes patients. Shorter templates might be favored by PCR, yet because patient and control samples were amplified and corrected together, any such skew would affect both groups equally. Only small numbers of individuals were included in the HLA sub-analyses, which left unresolved whether HLA type had any influence on TCRB rearrangement.

Comments on this clone: Its binding antigen is unknown. Within one base of it there is no much larger clone, and no base qualities were kept.

From each donor, a single peripheral blood sample of about 120 mL on average was drawn into heparinised tubes. A BD FACSAria II was used to sort naive, central memory, regulatory and stem cell-like memory CD4+ T cells with a panel that included CD45RO, CCR7, CD25, CD127, CD95 and CD27. Purity was above 95% for every sorted population. PBMCs were isolated immediately by Lymphoprep density gradient centrifugation and stained directly without culture. So that batch effects would be minimized, each experiment stained and sorted samples in pairs, pairing one healthy donor with one patient. The CDR3, from cysteine to phenylalanine, totals 16 residues. Only CDR3 DNA remains: 48 bases, in frame from the first base. According to the germline V gene, CDR1 reads MNHNS and CDR2 reads SASEGT. Compared with germline, V lacks 3 bases and J lacks 10 bases; bases without a gene match: 10. The entire amount of isolated RNA was reverse transcribed using the High Capacity cDNA Reverse Transcription Kit, so the sequenced TCRB transcripts were expressed ones. Deep immunoSEQ sequencing was performed on naive, central memory and regulatory T cell samples, with an average of roughly 3.5 million total reads per sample. Sorted cells were lysed in RLT buffer, and RNA was extracted using DNase-treated RNeasy Micro or Mini kits according to cell number. Each cell subset was processed on its own to prevent cross-contamination, while patient and healthy donor samples were processed together. Using the immunoSEQ multiplex PCR, TCRB sequences were amplified from cDNA into 87-bp fragments spanning the CDR3 region. The amplicons were sequenced using the Illumina HiSeq platform. The paper's processing steps were these. PCR bias was corrected computationally using synthetic template baselines, and reads within Hamming distance 2 were collapsed, with unmergeable singletons discarded. Reads were aligned against IMGT to assign V, D and J genes, CDR3 length and insertions or deletions at six rearrangement sites. Clonotype counts were normalized to sorted cell number within each subset before computing true diversity and Gini coefficients with the tcR R package. The overlap coefficient, calculated on TCRB nucleotide sequences, was used to measure repertoire sharing. TCRdb re-hosts the immuneACCESS table, in-frame sequences only. Its copies lack some clones; in the studies checked, an unresolved V gene accounts for under half of them, and the cause for the rest is not known. Clonal size and the V and J genes are those of that table, whereas D and trimming came from the DNA. In all, the sample holds roughly 53,000 clones, and roughly 40% of those were seen once. The ten top clones hold 1.4% of the sample.

The source of this sequence is a man aged 25-45 years with type 1 diabetes. Sequencing was performed on Tregs from blood. According to the study, the label for this sample's cell subset or site signals: regulatory CD4+ T cells. The chain was built from TRBV6-1 and TRBJ1-6, with TRBD1 matching 9 junction bases. The CDR3 is CASSERYRGLRSPLHF. The DNA is TGTGCCAGCAGTGAGCGGTACAGGGGGCTCCGGTCACCCCTCCACTTT.